A single sample gave rise to the 10 T cell receptor beta chains below, sequenced in a study of CD4 and CD8 cells across lung adenocarcinoma regions. Each CDR3 protein gets one entry after TCRdb re-called the PCR reads with MiXCR. The profile covers about 16,000 distinct CDR3 sequences, with approximately 50% appearing a single time and about 30% taken by the ten largest. What was sequenced was CD8+ T cells from the center of a lung tumor. These TCRs come from a female donor with lung adenocarcinoma. The CD4 and CD8 labels of this study may be unreliable.

This chain uses TRBV4-1 with TRBJ2-5, with D possibly matching TRBD2 (6 bases). The CDR3 length is 18 residues. The V end lost 4 bases, the J end lost 11 bases, and 32 bases lay between the germline ends. CDR1 and CDR2 from the germline V gene are MGHRA and YSYEKL. Here the CDR3 reads CASSRADGAGGGPDTQYF. Here the CDR3 DNA reads TGCGCCAGCAGCCGAGCGGACGGCGCCGGGGGTGGCCCAGATACGCAGTACTTC.

This clonotype was detected ten times or more. The rearrangement joins TRBV10-1 to TRBJ1-1; D is unresolved. The germline CDR1 and CDR2 sequences are WNHNN and SYGVQD (reference sequence). The length of the CDR3 is 13 residues. Deletions cut 1 base from V and 8 bases from J, with 11 bases between. CDR3 coding DNA: TGCGCCAGCAGTGAGTATAGGGCAAGAGAAGCTTTCTTT. The encoded protein is CASSEYRAREAFF.

This clonotype was recorded at least ten times. CDR3 loop: CASSFTGGSTGELFF. The CDR3 bases are TGTGCCAGCAGTTTTACAGGGGGGAGCACCGGGGAGCTGTTTTTT. The chain joins TRBV27 to TRBJ2-2; TRBD1 matches 8 bases. Germline CDR1 MNHEY, CDR2 SMNVEV (reference sequence). V lost 3 bases, J lost 4 bases, and 4 bases stayed unmatched. The CDR3 totals 15 residues.

In the case of this clonotype: A read error may account for a junction end that differs from germline. V gene TRBV10-1 combines with J gene TRBJ2-3; D is unclear. Germline assignment: CDR1 WNHNN and CDR2 SYGVQD (reference sequence). The CDR3 loop spans 14 amino acids. CDR3 sequence: CASRGLRATNMQYF. As DNA, the CDR3 is TGCGCCAGCAGGGGGTTGAGAGCCACAAATATGCAGTATTTC.

The chain recombines TRBV6-1 with TRBJ2-3, with 7 bases lining up with TRBD1. The J call is uncertain, as TRBJ2-7 better fits the DNA end. The germline V gene has CDR1 MNHNS and CDR2 SASEGT. The CDR3 length is 13 residues. The CDR3 spells CASRRDRNNEQYF. The CDR3 DNA reads as TGTGCCAGCAGGAGGGACAGAAACAATGAGCAGTACTTC.

This clonotype has a count of ten or more. The chain's CDR3 is CASSLELEEETQYF. In DNA, the CDR3 is TGTGCCAGCAGCTTAGAGCTAGAAGAAGAGACCCAGTACTTC. This chain connects TRBV11-2 to TRBJ2-1; D not certain. The J call may be wrong; the DNA end is better matched by TRBJ2-5. CDR1 SGHAT and CDR2 FQNNGV come from the germline V gene. The CDR3 covers 14 residues.

Concerning this clonotype itself: Germline and junction disagree at one end, which may indicate a read error. The genes are TRBV7-2 and TRBJ2-1, with D maybe TRBD1 (5 bases). The J call may be mistaken, given a closer DNA end match to TRBJ2-5. The length of the CDR3 is 17 residues. Germline V gene data show CDR1 as SGHTA and CDR2 as FQGNSA. The CDR3 protein is CACSVGLGRRDKDIQYF. In DNA, the CDR3 is TGTGCCTGCAGCGTGGGGCTTGGGCGCCGTGATAAAGACATCCAGTACTTC.

The chain recombines TRBV6-1 with TRBJ2-4, with D tentatively TRBD2 (7 bases). Trimming took off 3 bases at V and 10 bases at J, with 25 bases between the two ends. The CDR3 loop spans 17 amino acids. Germline V gene sequence: CDR1 MNHNS, CDR2 SASEGT. CDR3 region: CASSEGLGGPDQGIQYF. For the CDR3, the DNA is TGTGCCAGCAGTGAGGGGCTGGGGGGGCCAGACCAAGGGATTCAGTACTTC.

Points on this clonotype: One junction end disagrees with the germline gene, perhaps due to a read error. The rearrangement links TRBV6-1 to TRBJ2-3; D may match TRBD1 or TRBD2 (6 bases each). This CDR3 region has 15 residues. Germline CDR1 MNHNS, CDR2 SASEGT. The CDR3, as DNA: TGTGCCAGCAGTGCGGGGGTGGGGGGCAAAAACACGCAGTATTTC. This translates into CASSAGVGGKNTQYF.

This clonotype was detected once. The CDR3 region has the DNA TGTGCCAGCAGCAACGGACTAGCGGGGACGACCCCAGAGACCCAGTACTTC. Its translation is CASSNGLAGTTPETQYF. The V gene is TRBV7-2, the J gene TRBJ2-1, with 12 bases lining up with TRBD2. The end of the DNA fits TRBJ2-5 better, so the J call may be wrong. Germline V gives CDR1 SGHTA, CDR2 FQGNSA. The CDR3 runs 17 residues.